This is a list of T cell receptor beta chains from one sample in a study of T cell responses to AZD1222 COVID-19 vaccine. Some clones are missing from TCRdb's copy, which holds only in-frame ones; the method was immunoSEQ multiplex PCR. Among 150,000 or so clones listed, roughly nine tenths were seen once. The specimen was peripheral blood, collected on day 0 of MenACWY control vaccination. The receptors were gathered from an adult in good health. The CDR3 runs from the conserved cysteine through the conserved F or W. A D gene is named only where the DNA matches it firmly. Clone size appears in some rows only: once, few, many, or a class for an expanded clone.

J gene | V gene | clone size | D gene | CDR3 protein | CDR3 DNA
TRBJ2-7 | TRBV29-1 | NA | TRBD1 | CSVRQGGPYEQYF | TGCAGCGTCAGACAGGGGGGACCCTACGAGCAGTACTTC
TRBJ1-5 | TRBV6-5 | NA | NA | CASSRLSGGNQPQHF | TGTGCCAGCAGCCGACTATCAGGGGGCAATCAGCCCCAGCATTTT
TRBJ2-2 | TRBV29-1 | once | TRBD1 | CSVRTGRTGELFF | TGCAGCGTGCGGACAGGGAGGACCGGGGAGCTGTTTTTT
TRBJ1-5 | TRBV19 | NA | NA | CASNVQPQHF | TGTGCCAGTAATGTCCAGCCCCAGCATTTT
TRBJ1-5 | TRBV28 | NA | NA | CASSPAHQPQHF | TGTGCCAGCAGCCCCGCCCATCAGCCCCAGCATTTT
TRBJ2-7 | TRBV4-3 | NA | NA | CASSLLNDGNYEQYF | TGCGCCAGCAGCCTCCTAAACGACGGCAACTACGAGCAGTACTTC
TRBJ1-5 | TRBV28 | once | TRBD1 | CASSPQDRGPSQPQHF | TGTGCCAGCAGCCCCCAGGACAGGGGACCCAGTCAGCCCCAGCATTTT
TRBJ2-1 | TRBV28 | NA | TRBD2 | CASSFGGASYNEQFF | TGTGCCAGCAGTTTCGGGGGGGCCTCCTACAATGAGCAGTTCTTC
TRBJ1-1 | TRBV5-4 | NA | NA | CASSWSGVRTQAFF | TGTGCCAGCAGCTGGTCGGGGGTCCGAACCCAAGCTTTCTTT
TRBJ2-1 | TRBV9 | NA | NA | CASSERGGGLFSPPWQFF | TGTGCCAGCAGCGAGAGAGGGGGGGGACTTTTTTCTCCCCCATGGCAGTTCTTC
TRBJ2-2 | TRBV16 | NA | NA | CASSQDSTGELFF | TGTGCCAGCAGCCAGGACTCCACCGGGGAGCTGTTTTTT
TRBJ1-1 | TRBV18 | NA | NA | CASSGNRARPEAFF | TGTGCCAGCTCGGGAAACAGGGCTAGACCTGAAGCTTTCTTT
TRBJ1-3 | TRBV5-1 | NA | TRBD1 | CASSTGQTGGFGNTIYF | TGCGCCAGCAGCACCGGACAAACAGGGGGCTTTGGAAACACCATATATTTT
TRBJ1-2 | TRBV6-5 | NA | TRBD1 | CASSYLLTGTNYGYTF | TGTGCCAGCAGTTACCTTTTGACAGGGACTAACTATGGCTACACCTTC
TRBJ2-7 | TRBV3-1/TRBV3-2 | once | TRBD2 | CASSQEGLAGVGEQYF | TGTGCCAGCAGCCAAGAAGGACTAGCGGGAGTGGGCGAGCAGTACTTC
TRBJ2-6 | TRBV2 | NA | NA | CASSEGGYGANVLTF | TGTGCCAGCAGTGAGGGCGGGTACGGGGCCAACGTCCTGACTTTC
TRBJ2-7 | TRBV27 | once | NA | CASSFGQNYEQYF | TGTGCCAGCAGTTTCGGACAGAACTACGAGCAGTACTTC
TRBJ2-3 | TRBV5-1 | NA | NA | CASSLGAQGPTDTQYF | TGCGCCAGCAGCTTGGGGGCACAGGGTCCCACAGATACGCAGTATTTT
TRBJ2-5 | TRBV5-1 | few | NA | CASSLAAGAQGETQYF | TGCGCCAGCAGCTTGGCGGCAGGGGCCCAAGGGGAGACCCAGTACTTC
TRBJ1-1 | TRBV14 | NA | NA | CASSQVRALNTEAFF | TGTGCCAGCAGCCAAGTTCGGGCTCTGAACACTGAAGCTTTCTTT
TRBJ1-2 | TRBV28 | few | NA | CASFGQFSPNYGYTF | TGTGCCAGCTTCGGACAGTTCTCTCCCAACTATGGCTACACCTTC
TRBJ2-2 | TRBV9 | NA | NA | CASSALVRTNTGELFF | TGTGCCAGCAGCGCCCTCGTCCGCACGAACACCGGGGAGCTGTTTTTT
TRBJ2-7 | TRBV6-6 | NA | TRBD2 | CASSYETSQSSYEQYF | TGTGCCAGCAGTTACGAGACTAGCCAGAGCTCCTACGAGCAGTACTTC
TRBJ2-5 | TRBV6-5 | NA | TRBD2 | CAGEGKETQYF | TGTGCCGGGGAGGGGAAAGAGACCCAGTACTTC
TRBJ1-5 | TRBV19 | NA | TRBD1 | CASRPTGGIDQPQHF | TGTGCCAGTAGGCCGACAGGGGGCATCGATCAGCCCCAGCATTTT
TRBJ2-5 | TRBV5-4 | NA | NA | CASSLKGGGETQYF | TGTGCCAGCAGCTTGAAAGGGGGTGGGGAGACCCAGTACTTC
TRBJ2-5 | TRBV28 | once | TRBD1 | CASSPTGTGGETQYF | TGTGCCAGCAGTCCGACCGGGACAGGGGGGGAGACCCAGTACTTC
TRBJ1-5 | TRBV2 | NA | NA | CASSEISTRSNQPQHF | TGTGCCAGCAGTGAAATTTCAACTCGTAGCAATCAGCCCCAGCATTTT
TRBJ1-1 | TRBV11-3 | NA | NA | CASSGRGTEAFF | TGTGCCAGCAGCGGCAGGGGCACTGAAGCTTTCTTT
TRBJ1-2 | TRBV28 | few | NA | CASSPFRGVLRKYGYTF | TGTGCCAGCAGCCCTTTCCGCGGCGTTCTTAGAAAATATGGCTACACCTTC
TRBJ2-1 | TRBV21-1 | few | NA | CASGLVYNEQFF | TGTGCCAGCGGCCTAGTCTACAATGAGCAGTTCTTC
TRBJ2-5 | TRBV5-1 | NA | TRBD2 | CASRRGETEETQYF | TGCGCCAGCAGGCGGGGGGAAACGGAAGAGACCCAGTACTTC
TRBJ1-5 | TRBV15 | NA | NA | CATSGYRVQPQHF | TGTGCCACCAGCGGATACCGGGTTCAGCCCCAGCATTTT
TRBJ2-1 | TRBV6-1 | once | NA | CASSEPGYGQFF | TGTGCCAGCAGTGAGCCGGGCTATGGGCAGTTCTTC
TRBJ2-3 | TRBV15 | NA | TRBD2 | CATSSGTISTDTQYF | TGTGCCACCAGCAGCGGGACTATCTCCACAGATACGCAGTATTTT
TRBJ2-5 | TRBV19 | NA | TRBD2 | CASSIGLLAGGVETQYF | TGTGCCAGTAGTATAGGCCTCCTAGCGGGAGGAGTAGAGACCCAGTACTTC
TRBJ1-5 | TRBV6-5 | NA | TRBD1 | CASSRDSRQPQHF | TGTGCCAGCAGCAGGGACAGTCGGCAGCCCCAGCATTTT
TRBJ2-5 | TRBV6-5 | NA | NA | CASSTNSVPEAQYF | TGTGCCAGCAGTACCAACAGCGTACCGGAGGCCCAGTACTTC
TRBJ2-7 | TRBV7-6 | NA | NA | CASSLGGDVAYEQYF | TGTGCCAGCAGCTTAGGAGGGGACGTCGCCTACGAGCAGTACTTC
TRBJ1-1 | TRBV7-2 | NA | NA | CASSLVSGLAEAFF | TGTGCCAGCAGCTTAGTTAGTGGGTTAGCTGAAGCTTTCTTT
TRBJ1-4 | TRBV6-6 | NA | TRBD1 | CASSRDYRGRGTNEKLFF | TGTGCCAGCAGTCGTGATTACAGGGGGCGGGGTACTAATGAAAAACTGTTTTTT
TRBJ1-5 | TRBV19 | once | NA | CASSIGRRNNQPQHF | TGTGCCAGTAGTATAGGACGGAGGAACAATCAGCCCCAGCATTTT
TRBJ2-7 | TRBV27 | NA | NA | CASEDREHSGYEQYF | TGTGCCAGCGAGGACCGGGAACACAGTGGGTACGAGCAGTACTTC
TRBJ1-6 | TRBV6-5 | NA | TRBD1 | CASSDRVGSPLHF | TGTGCCAGCAGCGACAGGGTCGGCTCACCCCTCCACTTT
TRBJ1-4 | TRBV6-2/TRBV6-3 | NA | TRBD1 | CASSPPRGNDEKLFF | TGTGCCAGCAGTCCCCCCAGGGGGAATGATGAAAAACTGTTTTTT
TRBJ1-2 | TRBV13 | NA | NA | CASSFRTPSNYGYTF | TGTGCCAGCAGCTTCCGGACACCTTCTAACTATGGCTACACCTTC
TRBJ1-2 | TRBV5-5 | NA | NA | CASSLYNRDYGYTF | TGTGCCAGCAGCTTGTATAACCGCGACTATGGCTACACCTTC
TRBJ2-7 | TRBV14 | NA | NA | CASSQVVRMTHYEQYF | TGTGCCAGCAGCCAAGTCGTCCGGATGACTCACTACGAGCAGTACTTC
TRBJ1-3 | TRBV19 | NA | TRBD1 | CASGRDSNSGNTIYF | TGTGCCAGTGGCCGGGACAGCAACTCTGGAAACACCATATATTTT